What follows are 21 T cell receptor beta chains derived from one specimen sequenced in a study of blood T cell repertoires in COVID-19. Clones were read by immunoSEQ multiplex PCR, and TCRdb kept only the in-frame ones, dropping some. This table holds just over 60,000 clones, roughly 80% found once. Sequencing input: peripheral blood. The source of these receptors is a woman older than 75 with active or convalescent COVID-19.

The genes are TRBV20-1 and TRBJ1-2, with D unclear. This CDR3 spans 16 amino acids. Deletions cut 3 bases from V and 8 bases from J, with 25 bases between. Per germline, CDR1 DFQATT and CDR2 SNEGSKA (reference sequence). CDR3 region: CSASTREGKVGGGYTF. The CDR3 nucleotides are TGCAGTGCTAGTACCCGGGAGGGAAAGGTCGGTGGAGGCTACACCTTC.

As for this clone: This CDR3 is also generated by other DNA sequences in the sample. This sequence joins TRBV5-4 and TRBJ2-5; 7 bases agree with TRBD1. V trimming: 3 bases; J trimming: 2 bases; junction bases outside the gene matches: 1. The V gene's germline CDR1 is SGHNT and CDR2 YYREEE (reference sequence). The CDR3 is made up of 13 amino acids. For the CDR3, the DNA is TGTGCCAGCAGCTGGGACAGACAAGAGACCCAGTACTTC. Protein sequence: CASSWDRQETQYF.

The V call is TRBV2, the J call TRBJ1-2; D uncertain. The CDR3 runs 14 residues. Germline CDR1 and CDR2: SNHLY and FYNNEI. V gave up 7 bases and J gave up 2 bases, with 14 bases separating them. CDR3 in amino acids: CASNLDQLNYGYTF. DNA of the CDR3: TGTGCCAGCAACCTAGACCAGCTAAACTATGGCTACACCTTC.

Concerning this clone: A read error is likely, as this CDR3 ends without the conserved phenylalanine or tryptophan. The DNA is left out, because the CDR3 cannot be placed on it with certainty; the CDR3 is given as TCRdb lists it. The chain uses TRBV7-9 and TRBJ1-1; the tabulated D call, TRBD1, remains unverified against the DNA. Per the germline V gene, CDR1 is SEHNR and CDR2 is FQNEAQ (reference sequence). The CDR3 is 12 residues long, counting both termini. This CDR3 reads CASSLEIHPWGV.

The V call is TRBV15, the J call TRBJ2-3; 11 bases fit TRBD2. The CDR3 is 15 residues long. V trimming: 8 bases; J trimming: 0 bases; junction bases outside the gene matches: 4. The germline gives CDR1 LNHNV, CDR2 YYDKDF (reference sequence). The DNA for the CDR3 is TGTGCCACCCAGGGACTAGCGGTGAGCACAGATACGCAGTATTTT. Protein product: CATQGLAVSTDTQYF.

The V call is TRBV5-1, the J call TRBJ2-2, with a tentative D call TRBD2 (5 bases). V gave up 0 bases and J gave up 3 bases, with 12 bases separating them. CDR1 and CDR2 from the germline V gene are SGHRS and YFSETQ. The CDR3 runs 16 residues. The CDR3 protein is CASSLVPLGDTGELFF. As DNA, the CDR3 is TGCGCCAGCAGCTTGGTCCCTCTGGGAGACACCGGGGAGCTGTTTTTT.

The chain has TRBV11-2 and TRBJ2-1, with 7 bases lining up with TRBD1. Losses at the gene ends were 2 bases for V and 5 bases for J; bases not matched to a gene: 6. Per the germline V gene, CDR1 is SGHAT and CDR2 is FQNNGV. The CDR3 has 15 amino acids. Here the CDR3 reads CASSLRTGADNEQFF. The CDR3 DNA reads TGTGCCAGCAGCTTAAGAACAGGGGCCGACAATGAGCAGTTCTTC.

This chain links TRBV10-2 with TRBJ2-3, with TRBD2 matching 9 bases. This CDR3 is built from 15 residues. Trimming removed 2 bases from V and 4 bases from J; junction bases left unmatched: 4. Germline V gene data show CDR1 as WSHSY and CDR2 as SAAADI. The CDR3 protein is CASSERAGGSDTQYF. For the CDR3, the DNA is TGCGCCAGCAGTGAGAGAGCGGGGGGATCAGATACGCAGTATTTT.

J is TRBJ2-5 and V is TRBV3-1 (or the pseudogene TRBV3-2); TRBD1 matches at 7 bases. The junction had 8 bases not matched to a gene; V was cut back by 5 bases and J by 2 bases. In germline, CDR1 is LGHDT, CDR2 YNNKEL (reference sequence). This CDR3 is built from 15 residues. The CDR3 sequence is CASSSPSQGQETQYF. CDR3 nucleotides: TGTGCCAGCAGCTCCCCGTCACAGGGGCAAGAGACCCAGTACTTC.

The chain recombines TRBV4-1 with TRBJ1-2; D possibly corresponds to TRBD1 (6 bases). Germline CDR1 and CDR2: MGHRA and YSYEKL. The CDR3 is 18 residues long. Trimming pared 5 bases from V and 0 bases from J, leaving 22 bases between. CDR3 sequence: CASSERTLQGLTNYGYTF. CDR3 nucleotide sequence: TGCGCCAGCAGCGAACGAACACTACAGGGATTAACTAACTATGGCTACACCTTC.

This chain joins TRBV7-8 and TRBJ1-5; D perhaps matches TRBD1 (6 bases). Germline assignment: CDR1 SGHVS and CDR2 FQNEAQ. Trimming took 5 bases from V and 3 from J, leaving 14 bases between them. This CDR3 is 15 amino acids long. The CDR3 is CASSPRQDINQPQHF. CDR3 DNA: TGTGCCAGCAGCCCGCGACAGGATATCAATCAGCCCCAGCATTTT.

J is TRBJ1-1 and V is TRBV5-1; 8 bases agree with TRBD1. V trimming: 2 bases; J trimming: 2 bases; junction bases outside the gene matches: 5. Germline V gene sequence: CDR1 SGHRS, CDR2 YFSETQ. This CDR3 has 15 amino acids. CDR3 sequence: CASSFYGQGNTEAFF. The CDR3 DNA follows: TGCGCCAGCAGCTTCTACGGACAGGGAAACACTGAAGCTTTCTTT.

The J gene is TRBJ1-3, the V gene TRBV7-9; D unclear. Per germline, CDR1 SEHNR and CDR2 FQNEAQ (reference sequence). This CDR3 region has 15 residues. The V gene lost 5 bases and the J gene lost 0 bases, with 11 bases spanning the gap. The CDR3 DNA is TGTGCCAGCAGCCGAGACTCGAGCTCTGGAAACACCATATATTTT. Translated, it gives CASSRDSSSGNTIYF.

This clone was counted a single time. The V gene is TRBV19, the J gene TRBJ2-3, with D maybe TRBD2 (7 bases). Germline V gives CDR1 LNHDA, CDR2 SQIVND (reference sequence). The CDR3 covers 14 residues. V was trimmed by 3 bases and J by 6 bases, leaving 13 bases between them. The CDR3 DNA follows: TGTGCCAGTAGTATGGGGGGGGCGGCGGATACGCAGTATTTT. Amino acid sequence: CASSMGGAADTQYF.

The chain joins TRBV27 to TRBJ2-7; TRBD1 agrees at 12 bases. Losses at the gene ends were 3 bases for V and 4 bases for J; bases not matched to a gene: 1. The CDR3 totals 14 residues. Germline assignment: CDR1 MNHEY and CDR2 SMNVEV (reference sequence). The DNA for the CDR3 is TGTGCCAGCAGTTTGGGACAGGGGGCTTACGAGCAGTACTTC. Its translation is CASSLGQGAYEQYF.

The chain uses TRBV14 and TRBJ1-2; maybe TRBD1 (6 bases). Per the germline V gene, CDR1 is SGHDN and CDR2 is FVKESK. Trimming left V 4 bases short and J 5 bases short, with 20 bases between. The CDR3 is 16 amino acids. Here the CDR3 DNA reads TGTGCCAGCAGCCCGCAGGGGACCCGTCGGCGGTATGGCTACACCTTC. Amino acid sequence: CASSPQGTRRRYGYTF.

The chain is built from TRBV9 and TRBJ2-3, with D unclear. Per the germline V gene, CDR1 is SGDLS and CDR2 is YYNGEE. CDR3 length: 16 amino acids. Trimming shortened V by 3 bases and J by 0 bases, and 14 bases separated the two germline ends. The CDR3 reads CASSAGTYLSTDTQYF. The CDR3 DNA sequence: TGTGCCAGCAGCGCAGGAACCTACCTAAGCACAGATACGCAGTATTTT.

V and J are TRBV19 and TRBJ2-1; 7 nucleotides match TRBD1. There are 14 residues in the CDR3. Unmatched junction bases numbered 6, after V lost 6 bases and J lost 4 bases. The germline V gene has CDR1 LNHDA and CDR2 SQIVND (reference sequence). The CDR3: CASRTGPSYNEQFF. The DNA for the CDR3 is TGTGCCAGTAGGACAGGGCCTTCTTACAATGAGCAGTTCTTC.

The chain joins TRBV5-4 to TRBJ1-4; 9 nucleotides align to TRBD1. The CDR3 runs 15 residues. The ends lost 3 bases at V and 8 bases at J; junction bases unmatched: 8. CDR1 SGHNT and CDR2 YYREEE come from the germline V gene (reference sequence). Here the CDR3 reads CASSSGTGTGEKLFF. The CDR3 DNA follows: TGTGCCAGCAGCTCGGGGACAGGGACAGGAGAAAAACTGTTTTTT.

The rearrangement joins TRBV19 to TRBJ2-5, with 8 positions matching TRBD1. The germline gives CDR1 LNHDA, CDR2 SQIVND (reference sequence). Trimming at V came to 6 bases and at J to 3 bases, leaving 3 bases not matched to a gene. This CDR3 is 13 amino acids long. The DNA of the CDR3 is TGTGCCAGTAGGAAGACAGGGGAAGAGACCCAGTACTTC. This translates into CASRKTGEETQYF. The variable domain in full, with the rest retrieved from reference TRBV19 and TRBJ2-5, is DGGITQSPKYLFRKEGQNVTLSCEQNLNHDAMYWYRQDPGQGLRLIYYSQIVNDFQKGDIAEGYSVSREKKESFPLTVTSAQKNPTAFYLCASRKTGEETQYFGPGTRLLVL.

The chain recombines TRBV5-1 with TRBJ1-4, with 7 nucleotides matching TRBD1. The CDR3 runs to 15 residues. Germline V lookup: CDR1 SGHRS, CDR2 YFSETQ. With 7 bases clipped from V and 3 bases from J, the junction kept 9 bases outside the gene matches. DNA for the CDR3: TGCGCCAGCCAACTCTCGGGACAGCCTAATGAAAAACTGTTTTTT. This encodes CASQLSGQPNEKLFF.